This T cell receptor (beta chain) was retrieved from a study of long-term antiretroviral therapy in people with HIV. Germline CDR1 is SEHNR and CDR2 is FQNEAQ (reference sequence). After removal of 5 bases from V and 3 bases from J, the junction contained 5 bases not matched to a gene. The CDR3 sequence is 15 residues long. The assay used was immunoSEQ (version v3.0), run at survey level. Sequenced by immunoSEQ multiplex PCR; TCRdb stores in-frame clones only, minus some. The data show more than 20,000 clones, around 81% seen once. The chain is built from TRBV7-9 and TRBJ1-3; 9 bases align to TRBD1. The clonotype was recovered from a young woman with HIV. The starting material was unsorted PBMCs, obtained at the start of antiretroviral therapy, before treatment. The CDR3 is CASSPQGAHGNTIYF. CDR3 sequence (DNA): TGTGCCAGCAGCCCACAGGGGGCGCATGGAAACACCATATATTTT.